The clone carrying this TCR beta chain occurred a few times. This sample is drawn from a study of T-cell reconstitution after alpha-beta-depleted transplantation in children. Germline V CDR1 and CDR2: LNHNV, YYDKDF (reference sequence). This CDR3 is 13 amino acids long. V lost 0 bases and J 13 bases, leaving 13 bases between the germline ends. Unique molecular identifiers were incorporated into the prepared TCRbeta library. TCRdb re-derived calls from the PCR reads in MiXCR, one entry per CDR3 protein. The sample includes about 540,000 distinct CDR3 sequences, approximately 16% of them seen just once.

The rearrangement joins TRBV15 to TRBJ2-4; D is possibly TRBD2 (5 bases). This specimen consisted of PBMCs from the stem cell graft donor, obtained from the stem cell graft. This clonotype originated in a human donor who donated a stem cell graft to a child with acute lymphoblastic leukemia. The CDR3 DNA reads as TGTGCCACCAGCAGAGATATCTGGGAGAAGCAGTACTTC. It yields the protein CATSRDIWEKQYF.